One and the same sample provided the 20 T cell receptor beta chains below, sequenced in a study of T cell repertoires in cytomegalovirus infection. From the reads, TCRdb called clonotypes with MiXCR, one entry per CDR3 protein. The sample includes around 100,000 distinct CDR3 sequences, less than 25% of them seen just once. What was sequenced was CD8+ T cells from PBMCs. These receptors were taken from a human donor in good health (CMV status not recorded). Some clones in this sample may be carry-over from other donors' samples.

This clonotype has at least ten counts. V is TRBV4-1 and J is TRBJ1-2; TRBD1 matches at 8 bases. Germline loops: CDR1 MGHRA, CDR2 YSYEKL. The CDR3 runs to 15 residues. The trim removed 1 base at V and 8 bases at J, leaving 9 bases unmatched. The CDR3 DNA is TGCGCCAGCAGCCAAGCCCTGACAGGGGCGGAGGGCTACACCTTC. It specifies CASSQALTGAEGYTF.

This chain links TRBV6-2 or TRBV6-3 with TRBJ2-2; 7 positions agree with TRBD1. CDR3 length: 16 amino acids. The J segment lost 3 bases and the V segment lost 6 bases, leaving 10 bases of the junction unmatched. Germline CDR1 is MNHEY and CDR2 is SVGEGT. This CDR3 is CASRGPGGRYTGELFF. CDR3 nucleotides: TGTGCCAGCAGAGGGCCAGGGGGTCGGTACACCGGGGAGCTGTTTTTT.

The rearrangement joins TRBV14 to TRBJ1-2; D call uncertain. V was trimmed by 4 bases and J by 2 bases, leaving 17 bases between them. The CDR3 runs 16 residues. The germline V gene encodes CDR1 SGHDN and CDR2 FVKESK. The CDR3 region is CASSPDRTGLNYGYTF. CDR3 DNA: TGTGCCAGCAGCCCGGACCGGACCGGGCTAAACTATGGCTACACCTTC.

This clonotype was detected only a few times. The V gene is TRBV7-9, the J gene TRBJ2-7, with unresolved D. Germline CDR1 reads SEHNR; CDR2 reads FQNEAQ (reference sequence). The germline V and J ends were trimmed by 1 base and 7 bases, with 5 bases remaining between them. The CDR3 extends over 11 amino acids. The CDR3 DNA sequence: TGTGCCAGCAGCTTAGGTATGGAGCAGTACTTC. Residues: CASSLGMEQYF.

This clonotype was recorded only once. The junction departs from germline at one end; a sequencing error may be responsible. The chain uses TRBV23-1 and TRBJ1-5; the D gene is possibly TRBD1 (6 bases). TRBV23-1 is assigned to the ORF class and has an uncertain function. This CDR3 is built from 18 residues. Here the CDR3 DNA reads TGCGCCAGCAGTGAATCGTTCCGGGGGCCGATAGCCGATCAGCCCCAGCATTTT. Protein: CASSESFRGPIADQPQHF.

The chain carries TRBV27 and TRBJ1-4, with D maybe TRBD1 (6 bases). CDR1 and CDR2 from the germline V gene are MNHEY and SMNVEV (reference sequence). The CDR3 extends over 16 amino acids. Trimming removed 5 bases from V and 7 bases from J, with 20 bases in between. The CDR3 region has the DNA TGTGCCAGCAGTACTCGCCCTCTGGGGGGCGGTGAAAAACTGTTTTTT. Translated: CASSTRPLGGGEKLFF. Combining the CDR3 with reference TRBV27 and TRBJ1-4 gives the whole variable domain EAQVTQNPRYLITVTGKKLTVTCSQNMNHEYMSWYRQDPGLGLRQIYYSMNVEVTDKGDVPEGYKVSRKEKRNFPLILESPSPNQTSLYFCASSTRPLGGGEKLFFGSGTQLSVL.

This clonotype was detected only once. This chain uses TRBV29-1 with TRBJ1-2, with D possibly being TRBD1 (6 bases). CDR3 size: 11 residues. Deletions cut 7 bases from V and 9 bases from J, with 15 bases between. Germline V CDR1 and CDR2: SQVTM, ANQGSEA. The CDR3 sequence is CSAPTGRSYTF. In nucleotides, the CDR3 is TGCAGCGCCCCGACAGGAAGAAGCTACACCTTC. The full variable domain, rest sourced from reference TRBV29-1 and TRBJ1-2, is SAVISQKPSRDICQRGTSLTIQCQVDSQVTMMFWYRQQPGQSLTLIATANQGSEATYESGFVIDKFPISRPNLTFSTLTVSNMSPEDSSIYLCSAPTGRSYTFGSGTRLTVV.

This clonotype was counted only a few times. The chain joins TRBV10-2 to TRBJ1-2; D unclear. Germline lookup yields CDR1 WSHSY and CDR2 SAAADI. The CDR3 is made up of 16 amino acids. Deletions cut 2 bases from V and 0 bases from J, with 13 bases between. The CDR3 coding sequence is TGCGCCAGCAGTGAGCTAACCCGACCAGCTAACTATGGCTACACCTTC. It codes for CASSELTRPANYGYTF.

The sample holds many counts of this clonotype. J is TRBJ1-4 and V is TRBV7-8; a weak D match, TRBD1 (5 bases). The V end lost 5 bases, the J end lost 4 bases, and 14 bases lay between the germline ends. CDR1 and CDR2 from the germline V gene are SGHVS and FQNEAQ. This CDR3 comprises 15 residues. The CDR3: CASSPEPGLNEKLFF. The CDR3 region has the DNA TGTGCCAGCAGCCCAGAACCGGGACTTAATGAAAAACTGTTTTTT.

This chain joins TRBV28 and TRBJ1-5; possibly TRBD1 for D (6 bases). The CDR3 has 15 amino acids. Trimming left V 4 bases short and J 1 base short, with 11 bases between. The V gene's germline CDR1 is MDHEN and CDR2 SYDVKM. CDR3 DNA: TGTGCCAGCAGTTCAGGGGCTTTGAGCAATCAGCCCCAGCATTTT. As protein: CASSSGALSNQPQHF.

The CDR3 spells CASRSSGGAYTGELFF. The CDR3 DNA follows: TGTGCCAGCAGATCAAGCGGGGGGGCGTACACCGGGGAGCTGTTTTTT. The gene calls are TRBV6-2 or TRBV6-3 and TRBJ2-2, with 10 nucleotides matching TRBD2. The CDR3 is 16 amino acids. Germline trimming cut 6 bases from V and 3 bases from J; bases unmatched to any gene: 7. The germline CDR1 and CDR2 sequences are MNHEY and SVGEGT.

The chain carries TRBV19 and TRBJ2-5; D not resolved. The CDR3 runs 12 residues. Between the trimmed V and J ends, which lost 6 bases and 5 bases, there was a span of 10 bases. Germline-derived CDR1 and CDR2 are LNHDA and SQIVND (reference sequence). Here the CDR3 DNA reads TGTGCCAGTAGCATGGTCCGGGAGACCCAGTACTTC. This gives the protein CASSMVRETQYF.

In this sample, this clonotype turned up a few times. The chain employs TRBV13 and TRBJ2-7, with 8 bases identical to TRBD1. CDR1 and CDR2 (germline): PRHDT, FYEKMQ (reference sequence). The ends lost 3 bases at V and 3 bases at J; junction bases unmatched: 10. This CDR3 region has 16 residues. The CDR3 nucleotides are TGTGCCAGCAGCTTTGGCGGGACAGGATCTTTCTACGAGCAGTACTTC. It codes for CASSFGGTGSFYEQYF. The variable domain in full, with the rest retrieved from reference TRBV13 and TRBJ2-7, is AAGVIQSPRHLIKEKRETATLKCYPIPRHDTVYWYQQGPGQDPQFLISFYEKMQSDKGSIPDRFSAQQFSDYHSELNMSSLELGDSALYFCASSFGGTGSFYEQYFGPGTRLTVT.

The CDR3 region has the DNA TGTGCCAGCAGCTTCCCGGGACAGGGGCTGTTTTTT. This codes for CASSFPGQGLFF. The chain joins TRBV7-3 to TRBJ2-2; TRBD1 agrees at 9 bases. The germline V gene has CDR1 SGHTA and CDR2 FQGTGA. The CDR3 consists of 12 residues. V lost 3 bases to trimming and J lost 13 bases; unmatched junction nucleotides: 3.

This clonotype was found many times. J is TRBJ2-3 and V is TRBV7-3, with D possibly matching TRBD2 (7 bases). The germline V gene has CDR1 SGHTA and CDR2 FQGTGA. The CDR3 is made up of 14 amino acids. V shed 4 bases and J shed 2 bases, with 10 bases lying between them. CDR3 DNA sequence: TGTGCCAGCAGCTCCGGGGGGCCCACAGATACGCAGTATTTT. Protein: CASSSGGPTDTQYF.

The V gene is TRBV6-4, the J gene TRBJ2-2; a possible D gene is TRBD2 (5 bases). V lost 6 bases to trimming and J lost 3 bases, with 11 bases between them. CDR1 and CDR2 from the germline V gene are MRHNA and SNTAGT. There are 14 residues in the CDR3. CDR3 loop: CASSSGADTGELFF. The DNA for the CDR3 is TGTGCCAGCAGCAGCGGAGCCGACACCGGGGAGCTGTTTTTT.

Relative to its sample, this clonotype is medium-sized (0.01 to 0.1%). No DNA is shown, since the ends of the CDR3 on it are uncertain; the CDR3 is the one TCRdb lists. V is TRBV7-5 and J is TRBJ1-5; TRBD1, as called in the table, went unchecked against the DNA. TRBV7-5 is a pseudogene segment. Both ends counted, the CDR3 spans 19 residues. This CDR3 reads CISVSEAVTDRGRNQPQHF.

This clonotype appeared a few times. As DNA, the CDR3 is TGTGCCACCAGCAGACCCCCAGGACGGGGGAACACTGAAGCTTTCTTT. Protein product: CATSRPPGRGNTEAFF. The genes are TRBV15 and TRBJ1-1; no clear D. V was trimmed by 2 bases and J by 1 base, leaving 14 bases between them. Germline lookup yields CDR1 LNHNV and CDR2 YYDKDF (reference sequence). The CDR3 length is 16 residues.

The chain employs TRBV4-3 and TRBJ2-3; 10 bases agree with TRBD2. The CDR3 is 18 amino acids. Per germline, CDR1 LGHNA and CDR2 YSLEER. V was clipped by 1 base and J by 5 bases; unmatched bases: 12. The CDR3 loop reads CASSQVYRAGGRGDTQYF. The CDR3 DNA reads TGCGCCAGCAGCCAAGTGTATCGAGCGGGGGGGCGGGGAGATACGCAGTATTTT.

This sequence joins TRBV15 and TRBJ1-1, with 7 bases matching TRBD1. The CDR3 is 16 residues long. Germline loops: CDR1 LNHNV, CDR2 YYDKDF (reference sequence). J lost 1 base, V lost 5 bases, and 10 bases had no gene match. This CDR3 is CATSPRRTGWNTEAFF. The CDR3, as DNA: TGTGCCACCAGCCCTCGGAGGACAGGATGGAACACTGAAGCTTTCTTT.